The T cell receptor (beta chain) under discussion was sequenced for a study of cytomegalovirus exposure and HLA in healthy donors. Study summary: The 95 to 150 validation repertoires used the same platform as the roughly 670 first-cohort repertoires, a later analysis reported.

The method was immunoSEQ multiplex PCR; TCRdb's version includes in-frame clones alone and lacks a portion of them. Seen here are about 220,000 clones, about 90% observed once, and the top ten hold 1% to 1.2%. With regard to this clone: Its antigen is currently unknown.

Germline lookup yields CDR1 SGHAT and CDR2 FQNNGV. The CDR3 has 16 amino acids. J lost 3 bases, V lost 1 base, and 4 bases had no gene match. Study-wide findings and caveats: In vitro, a few CMV-associated chains proved specific for CMV antigens. Diagnosis of cytomegalovirus status made by the classifier reportedly showed high specificity and sensitivity. Investigators reported 164 TCR beta chains as tied to cytomegalovirus.

Sequencing was carried out using PBMCs. This chain joins TRBV11-2 and TRBJ2-5; the match to TRBD2 covers 11 bases. The clonotype was recovered from a woman younger than 35 in good health and CMV-seronegative. CDR3 bases: TGTGCCAGCAGCTTAGGTCTAGCGGGAGGAGAAGAGACCCAGTACTTC. This gives the protein CASSLGLAGGEETQYF.